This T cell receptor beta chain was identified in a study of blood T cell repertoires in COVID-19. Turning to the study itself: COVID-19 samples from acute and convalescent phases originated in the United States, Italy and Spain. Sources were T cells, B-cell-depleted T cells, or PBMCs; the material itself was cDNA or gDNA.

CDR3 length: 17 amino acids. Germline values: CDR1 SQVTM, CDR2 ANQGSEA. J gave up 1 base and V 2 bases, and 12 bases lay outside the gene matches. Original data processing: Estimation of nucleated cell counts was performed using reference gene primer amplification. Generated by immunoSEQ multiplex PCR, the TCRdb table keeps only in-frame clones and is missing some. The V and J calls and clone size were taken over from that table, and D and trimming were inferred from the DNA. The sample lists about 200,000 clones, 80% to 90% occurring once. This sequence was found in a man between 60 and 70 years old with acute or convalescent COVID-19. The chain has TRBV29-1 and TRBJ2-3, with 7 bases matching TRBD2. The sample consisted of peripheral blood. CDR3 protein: CSVEKGSLAARTDTQYF. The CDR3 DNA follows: TGCAGCGTTGAAAAGGGGTCCCTAGCGGCTCGCACAGATACGCAGTATTTT.